The present TCR beta chain was sequenced within a study of cytomegalovirus exposure and HLA in healthy donors. Germline-derived CDR1 and CDR2 are MNHEY and SMNVEV (reference sequence). The CDR3 runs to 15 residues. The ends lost 4 bases at V and 5 bases at J; junction bases unmatched: 4. A multiplex PCR was run with 60 Vbeta primers and 13 Jbeta primers. The repertoire was sequenced with immunoSEQ multiplex PCR; TCRdb's copy has only in-frame clones and lacks some. Among around 200,000 clones listed, 70% to 85% were seen once. This TCR was recovered from a woman aged 60-70 years in good health and CMV-seropositive. Specimen: PBMCs. V usage is TRBV27 and J usage is TRBJ1-5, with 11 bases fitting TRBD1. The CDR3 loop reads CASSSGTGGDQPQHF. CDR3 nucleotide sequence: TGTGCCAGCAGTTCGGGGACAGGGGGGGATCAGCCCCAGCATTTT.